Listed below are T cell receptor beta chains from one sample, sequenced in a study of ipilimumab plus nivolumab after autologous stem cell transplantation. Sequencing was performed with immunoSEQ multiplex PCR; in TCRdb, only in-frame clones are kept and a portion is missing. Of 77,000 or so clones detected, 75% to 85% appear once; the ten largest clones hold roughly 2%. Sequenced material: PBMCs, taken in a trial of ipilimumab plus nivolumab as post-transplant consolidation. The source is a male donor with diffuse large B-cell lymphoma. Both conserved end residues are part of each CDR3. The order of the fields is V gene, CDR3 length, CDR3 protein.

V: TRBV29-1
length: 13
CDR3: CSVHRGQGKGYTF

V: TRBV28
length: 14
CDR3: CASSSAGVTDTQYF

V: TRBV5-4
length: 12
CDR3: CASSFRGNTIYF

V: TRBV5-4
length: 14
CDR3: CASSQNSLSYGYTF

V: TRBV9
length: 10
CDR3: CASGGTEAFF

V: TRBV5-4
length: 16
CDR3: CASSFSGTTITGELFF

V: TRBV7-2
length: 14
CDR3: CASSRIQDTTEAFF

V: TRBV4-1
length: 12
CDR3: CASSQNSAEQYF

V: TRBV19
length: 15
CDR3: CASSVQTSGANVLTF

V: TRBV5-4
length: 15
CDR3: CASSLPSTGTYGYTF

V: TRBV5-1
length: 17
CDR3: CASSLEASGGYSYEQYF

V: TRBV5-4
length: 15
CDR3: CASSYRDILNSPLHF

V: TRBV5-1
length: 13
CDR3: CASSTQDTGELFF

V: TRBV7-9
length: 14
CDR3: CASSSVRDRGSYTF

V: TRBV6-4
length: 15
CDR3: CASSSGTAKGSEQFF

V: TRBV5-1
length: 14
CDR3: CASSLDSTYYEQYF

V: TRBV29-1
length: 12
CDR3: CSVSGFQETQYF

V: TRBV11-2
length: 16
CDR3: CASSSIGGRGHQPQHF

V: TRBV2
length: 14
CDR3: CASGSGGLSYEQYF

V: TRBV5-1
length: 16
CDR3: CASSAPPGTGYQPQHF

V: TRBV21-1
length: 19
CDR3: CASRESTVFGGPSNQPQHF

V: TRBV14
length: 17
CDR3: CASSQGGNWDRARGYTF

V: TRBV6-1
length: 13
CDR3: CATSGLVADTQYF

V: TRBV5-6
length: 18
CDR3: CASSLGHGGSEGNQPQHF

V: TRBV9
length: 16
CDR3: CASSAGRGAGSYEQYF

V: TRBV5-1
length: 15
CDR3: CASSFSEGIDYGYTF

V: TRBV10-2
length: 12
CDR3: CASSLLSGEQYF

V: TRBV7-2
length: 15
CDR3: CASSLWDYPTDTQYF